This TCR beta chain was captured by sequencing in a study of Graves' ophthalmopathy and Graves' hyperthyroidism. The germline gives CDR1 KGHDR, CDR2 SFDVKD. The CDR3 totals 14 residues. The V end lost 8 bases, the J end lost 11 bases, and 21 bases lay between the germline ends. Investigators amplified TCR beta CDR3 regions from RNA transcripts. After a first-round RT-PCR with HTBI primers, a second-round multiplex PCR was run. MiXCR, applied by TCRdb to the multiplex PCR reads, yields one record per CDR3 protein. Of hundreds of thousands of distinct CDR3 sequences listed, around 40% are singletons. About this clonotype itself: Its target is unknown.

Overall study results and limits: Blood samples also showed most expanded thyroid clonotypes exceeding 0.001 frequency.

In this cohort, patients with other autoimmune diseases, uncontrolled infections, pregnancy or lactation were excluded. PBMCs were obtained from about 10 ml of fresh peripheral blood. Sequencing was performed on peripheral blood. The J gene is TRBJ1-5, the V gene TRBV24-1, with a possible D match to TRBD1 (6 bases). The TCR sequence derives from an adult man with Graves' ophthalmopathy. The CDR3 is CATMAGGEGETQHF. The CDR3 coding sequence is TGTGCCACCATGGCTGGGGGGGAGGGGGAGACCCAGCATTTT.